This T cell receptor beta chain was captured by sequencing in a study of T cells in Graves' hyperthyroidism and ophthalmopathy. Study-level background: Peripheral blood collection took place at initial diagnosis, before any treatment.

What was amplified from RNA transcripts were TCR beta CDR3 regions. The HTBI primer set served for first-round RT-PCR of the TCR CDR3. TCRdb re-called the multiplex PCR reads through MiXCR, storing one row per CDR3 protein. The table has fewer than 750,000 distinct CDR3 sequences, about 14% seen once. The CDR3 has 14 residues. V was pared by 3 bases and J by 6 bases, with 4 bases of the junction left unmatched. Germline V CDR1 and CDR2: GTSNPN, SVGIG (reference sequence). This clonotype was counted ten times or more. Ophthalmopathy patients had moderate-to-severe active disease, CAS ≥3, NOSPECS ≥4, and disease duration under 3 months. Patients were excluded for uncontrolled infection, other autoimmune disease, pregnancy or lactation. This sample holds PBMCs from approximately 9 ml fresh peripheral blood.

This TCR was sampled from a woman aged 45-65 years with Graves' ophthalmopathy. This chain joins TRBV30 and TRBJ2-1, with 11 bases matching TRBD2. Sequencing was carried out using blood. CDR3 coding DNA: TGTGCCTGGAGAATAGCGGGAGGGCCCAATGAGCAGTTCTTC. It is translated as CAWRIAGGPNEQFF.